This T cell receptor (beta chain) came from a study of shared clonotypes between healthy human individuals. Trimming removed 2 bases from V and 4 bases from J, with 8 bases in between. The CDR3 spans 14 residues. Germline values: CDR1 SGHAT, CDR2 FQNNGV. This table comes from immunoSEQ multiplex PCR, and its TCRdb copy is limited to in-frame clones, with some not included. Of about 1.1 million clones listed, 70% to 80% are singletons. This TCR came from a young man in good health. Some clones in this sample may be carry-over from other donors' samples. This chain joins TRBV11-2 and TRBJ2-2; a possible D gene is TRBD1 (6 bases). The sample was memory CD4+ T cells from PBMCs. Subset meaning: CD45RA-negative fraction. The CDR3 DNA reads TGTGCCAGCAGCTTATTACAGGGCACCGGGGAGCTGTTTTTT. Protein: CASSLLQGTGELFF.